This is a list of T cell receptor beta chains from one sample in a study of blood T cell repertoires in COVID-19. Profiling relied on immunoSEQ multiplex PCR, and the TCRdb table lists in-frame clones only, not all of them. This table holds around 27,000 clones, 75% to 90% found once. Sequenced input: peripheral blood. These receptors all come from a man aged 60 to 75 with acute or convalescent COVID-19. The CDR3 runs from the conserved cysteine through the conserved F or W. A D gene is named only where the DNA matches it firmly. The listing skips clone size in some rows; elsewhere it reads once, few, many or a size class.

V	size	J	length	D	CDR3	DNA
TRBV11-2	NA	TRBJ2-5	17	TRBD1	CASSSGGQGALGETQYF	TGTGCCAGCAGCTCCGGGGGACAGGGGGCGTTGGGGGAGACCCAGTACTTC
TRBV11-2	NA	TRBJ2-1	15	NA	CASSLELQGYNEQFF	TGTGCCAGCAGCTTAGAGTTACAGGGTTACAATGAGCAGTTCTTC
TRBV7-9	NA	TRBJ2-7	14	NA	CASSLGAGQGEQYF	TGTGCCAGCAGCTTAGGTGCGGGCCAGGGGGAGCAGTACTTC
TRBV2	few	TRBJ2-1	17	TRBD2	CASSESPFTSGGYEQFF	TGTGCCAGCAGTGAAAGTCCGTTTACTAGCGGGGGCTATGAGCAGTTCTTC
TRBV7-9	NA	TRBJ1-1	11	NA	CASNGGTEAFF	TGTGCCAGCAACGGGGGGACTGAAGCTTTCTTT
TRBV7-9	NA	TRBJ2-1	16	TRBD1	CASSPTGASAANEQFF	TGTGCCAGCAGCCCGACAGGGGCCAGCGCCGCCAATGAGCAGTTCTTC
TRBV19	NA	TRBJ2-1	15	TRBD2	CASSNGGGAYNEQFF	TGTGCCAGTAGTAACGGGGGGGGCGCCTACAATGAGCAGTTCTTC
TRBV9	NA	TRBJ2-7	14	NA	CASSVGAGGNEQYF	TGTGCCAGCAGCGTAGGGGCAGGGGGGAACGAGCAGTACTTC
TRBV19	few	TRBJ2-7	15	TRBD1	CASSISGTGQYEQYF	TGTGCCAGTAGTATCTCCGGGACAGGACAATACGAGCAGTACTTC
TRBV7-7	NA	TRBJ2-1	15	TRBD2	CASSLGAGGLNEQFF	TGTGCTAGCAGCTTAGGAGCGGGAGGGCTAAATGAGCAGTTCTTC
TRBV28	once	TRBJ1-3	16	TRBD1	CASSLFQGDPGNTIYF	TGTGCCAGCAGTTTATTTCAGGGGGACCCTGGAAACACCATATATTTT
TRBV2	once	TRBJ1-2	13	NA	CASSETVNYGYTF	TGTGCCAGCAGTGAAACAGTTAACTATGGCTACACCTTC
TRBV28	NA	TRBJ2-7	11	NA	CASSLRYEQYF	TGTGCCAGCAGTTTACGTTACGAGCAGTACTTC
TRBV5-1	NA	TRBJ1-6	16	NA	CASSLSGPAGNSPLHF	TGCGCCAGCAGCTTGTCAGGGCCAGCGGGGAATTCACCCCTCCACTTT
TRBV24-1	NA	TRBJ1-4	15	NA	CATSDNRVPQEKLFF	TGTGCCACCAGTGACAACAGGGTACCTCAGGAAAAACTGTTTTTT
TRBV5-1	NA	TRBJ1-3	15	NA	CASSLSLAGGNTIYF	TGCGCCAGCAGCCTCAGTTTGGCGGGTGGAAACACCATATATTTT
TRBV24-1	NA	TRBJ2-1	11	NA	CATRDINEQFF	TGTGCCACCAGGGACATAAATGAGCAGTTCTTC
TRBV5-8	NA	TRBJ2-5	14	TRBD1	CASSRTGQFETQYF	TGTGCCAGCAGCAGGACAGGGCAGTTTGAGACCCAGTACTTC
TRBV18	NA	TRBJ2-7	12	NA	CASSSRQAEQYF	TGTGCCAGCTCATCTCGACAGGCCGAGCAGTACTTC
TRBV7-8	NA	TRBJ1-1	17	TRBD1	CASSLGFGYRGGTEAFF	TGTGCCAGCAGCTTAGGCTTTGGGTACAGGGGTGGCACTGAAGCTTTCTTT
TRBV7-2	once	TRBJ2-7	19	TRBD2	CASSLQAAMTSGSLYEQYF	TGTGCCAGCAGCTTACAAGCTGCAATGACTAGCGGGAGTCTCTACGAGCAGTACTTC
TRBV7-9	NA	TRBJ1-4	14	TRBD1	CASSPQGAREKLFF	TGTGCCAGCAGCCCTCAGGGGGCAAGGGAAAAACTGTTTTTT
TRBV21-1	NA	TRBJ1-2	15	NA	CASSKEKGLKYGYTF	TGTGCCAGCAGCAAAGAGAAGGGGCTCAAATATGGCTACACCTTC
TRBV5-1	NA	TRBJ2-2	15	TRBD1	CASSSGTANTGELFF	TGCGCCAGCAGCTCCGGGACAGCGAACACCGGGGAGCTGTTTTTT
TRBV6-1	NA	TRBJ1-6	14	NA	CASSERTDNSPLHF	TGTGCCAGCAGTGAAAGGACAGATAATTCACCCCTCCACTTT
TRBV7-2	NA	TRBJ2-1	16	TRBD2	CASSLLAGRVDNEQFF	TGTGCCAGCAGCTTACTAGCGGGACGCGTCGACAATGAGCAGTTCTTC
TRBV27	few	TRBJ2-7	15	NA	CASSLYGELIDEQYF	TGTGCCAGCAGTTTATATGGGGAGTTAATCGACGAGCAGTACTTC
TRBV11-2	NA	TRBJ2-7	15	TRBD1	CASSLGGQGYYEQYF	TGTGCCAGCAGCTTAGGTGGACAGGGATATTACGAGCAGTACTTC
TRBV28	few	TRBJ1-2	16	NA	CASARERIATPRGYTF	TGTGCCAGCGCAAGGGAGCGAATCGCGACCCCGCGGGGCTACACCTTC
TRBV18	few	TRBJ1-2	13	TRBD1	CASSTGTDYGYTF	TGTGCCAGCTCAACCGGGACAGACTATGGCTACACCTTC
TRBV9	NA	TRBJ2-7	16	TRBD2	CASSVDLAGGSYEQYF	TGTGCCAGCAGCGTAGATCTAGCGGGGGGTTCCTACGAGCAGTACTTC
TRBV7-6	NA	TRBJ2-5	15	TRBD1	CASSLDPGTEETQYF	TGTGCCAGCAGCTTAGACCCCGGGACAGAAGAGACCCAGTACTTC
TRBV10-3	few	TRBJ2-7	14	NA	CAISDQSGLGEQYF	TGTGCCATCAGTGACCAATCAGGGCTTGGGGAGCAGTACTTC
TRBV18	NA	TRBJ2-7	13	NA	CASSRGSRYEQYF	TGTGCCAGCTCACGTGGGAGCCGCTACGAGCAGTACTTC
TRBV19	NA	TRBJ1-1	14	NA	CASSIPTLNTEAFF	TGTGCCAGTAGTATCCCGACATTGAACACTGAAGCTTTCTTT
TRBV3-1/TRBV3-2	NA	TRBJ1-3	12	NA	CASSPTGNTIYF	TGTGCCAGCAGCCCTACTGGAAACACCATATATTTT
TRBV30	NA	TRBJ1-2	14	TRBD1	CAWRDRGREYGYTF	TGTGCCTGGAGGGACAGGGGGCGAGAATATGGCTACACCTTC
TRBV28	NA	TRBJ1-1	14	TRBD1	CASSFGTGGTEAFF	TGTGCCAGCAGCTTCGGGACAGGGGGCACTGAAGCTTTCTTT
TRBV7-2	NA	TRBJ2-5	15	TRBD1	CASSFWGTGGRTQYF	TGTGCCAGCAGCTTCTGGGGGACAGGAGGGAGGACCCAGTACTTC
TRBV6-5	NA	TRBJ1-5	15	NA	CASSRDNYSNQPQHF	TGTGCCAGCAGTAGGGACAACTATAGCAATCAGCCCCAGCATTTT
TRBV24-1	NA	TRBJ2-6	15	NA	CATNSGGAGANVLTF	TGTGCCACCAATAGCGGTGGGGCTGGGGCCAACGTCCTGACTTTC
TRBV27	NA	TRBJ2-3	16	TRBD1	CASRRRTGVRTDTQYF	TGTGCCAGCAGGCGAAGAACAGGGGTGAGGACAGATACGCAGTATTTT
TRBV5-4	NA	TRBJ1-2	13	TRBD1	CASSLGDRVGYTF	TGTGCCAGCAGCTTGGGGGACAGGGTTGGCTACACCTTC
TRBV18	NA	TRBJ2-7	15	NA	CASSPAPYSGYEQYF	TGTGCCAGCTCACCAGCACCATATTCCGGTTACGAGCAGTACTTC
TRBV10-1	once	TRBJ2-3	13	TRBD2	CASTGLVADTQYF	TGCGCCAGCACGGGACTAGTGGCAGATACGCAGTATTTT
TRBV25-1	NA	TRBJ2-1	14	TRBD1	CASSRDSSYNEQFF	TGTGCCAGCAGCCGGGACAGCTCCTACAATGAGCAGTTCTTC
TRBV27	NA	TRBJ2-5	13	NA	CASSLSEQETQYF	TGTGCCAGCAGTTTGAGCGAGCAAGAGACCCAGTACTTC
TRBV11-3	NA	TRBJ2-7	13	TRBD1	CASSSRDSYEQYF	TGTGCCAGCAGCTCAAGGGACAGTTACGAGCAGTACTTC
TRBV2	NA	TRBJ1-2	16	TRBD1	CASSEYRTGTNYGYTF	TGTGCCAGCAGTGAATACAGGACAGGGACCAACTATGGCTACACCTTC
TRBV4-1	once	TRBJ2-1	16	TRBD2	CASSPPGLAGGGEQFF	TGCGCCAGCAGCCCACCGGGACTAGCGGGCGGAGGGGAGCAGTTCTTC
TRBV6-6	NA	TRBJ2-1	17	TRBD2	CASSLAGGRLAPDEQFF	TGTGCCAGCAGTCTAGCGGGAGGGCGCCTTGCTCCCGATGAGCAGTTCTTC